This T cell receptor (beta chain) was documented in a study of CD8 T cells in Susac syndrome. Germline CDR1 is SQVTM and CDR2 is ANQGSEA. The CDR3 is 16 residues long. V gave up 0 bases and J gave up 0 bases, with 14 bases separating them. With random hexamers, roughly 0.5 to 1 ug RNA was reverse transcribed. TCRdb reanalysed the immunoSEQ multiplex PCR reads using MiXCR and keeps one entry per CDR3 protein. The sample consists of approximately 170,000 distinct CDR3 sequences, about 90% of them appearing once. Sequenced material: CD4+ T cells from PBMCs. The rearrangement joins TRBV29-1 to TRBJ1-1, with D hard to call. The TCR was taken from a human donor in good health. CDR3 region: CSVEDLTWGLNTEAFF. DNA of the CDR3: TGCAGCGTTGAAGACCTGACGTGGGGATTGAACACTGAAGCTTTCTTT.